A single sample is the source of the 25 T cell receptor beta chains below, sequenced in a study of cytomegalovirus exposure and HLA in healthy donors. 13 Jbeta primers and 60 Vbeta primers were used for the PCR. This table comes from immunoSEQ multiplex PCR, and its TCRdb copy is limited to in-frame clones, with some not included. In the table there are approximately 140,000 clones, over 70% of which are singletons. Input material: PBMCs. The receptors originated from a male donor in good health and CMV-seronegative.

This sequence joins TRBV10-3 and TRBJ2-3; 11 bases align to TRBD2. J lost 1 base, V lost 3 bases, and 0 bases had no gene match. Germline CDR1 ENHRY, CDR2 SYGVKD. This CDR3 contains 15 residues. The DNA of the CDR3 is TGTGCCATCAGTGAACTAGCGGGGGGCACAGATACGCAGTATTTT. Protein product: CAISELAGGTDTQYF.

The J gene is TRBJ1-5, the V gene TRBV19; TRBD1 matches at 8 bases. V was clipped by 7 bases and J by 4 bases; unmatched bases: 6. CDR3 length: 14 residues. Germline values: CDR1 LNHDA, CDR2 SQIVND (reference sequence). In DNA form, the CDR3 reads TGTGCCAGTACCCTCAGGGGGCAGAATCAGCCCCAGCATTTT. Its translation: CASTLRGQNQPQHF.

This clone was detected only once. The chain joins TRBV29-1 to TRBJ1-5; possible D gene TRBD1, 5 bases. CDR1 SQVTM and CDR2 ANQGSEA come from the germline V gene. The V and J ends lost 4 bases and 4 bases respectively, with 8 bases between them. This CDR3 contains 12 residues. This CDR3 reads CSVGDLNQPQHF. Here the CDR3 DNA reads TGCAGCGTTGGGGACTTAAATCAGCCCCAGCATTTT.

The chain links TRBV4-3 to TRBJ2-5; D is unresolved. The CDR3 has 13 residues. V lost 2 bases and J lost 2, with 6 bases in between. The germline V gene has CDR1 LGHNA and CDR2 YSLEER. The CDR3 spells CASSQSLQETQYF. CDR3 bases: TGCGCCAGCAGCCAATCACTTCAAGAGACCCAGTACTTC.

The chain employs TRBV9 and TRBJ2-5; 7 nucleotides align to TRBD1. Germline loops: CDR1 SGDLS, CDR2 YYNGEE. Trimming removed 0 bases from V and 2 bases from J; junction bases left unmatched: 7. The CDR3 sequence is 16 residues long. CDR3 residues: CASSVGSSGGQETQYF. The CDR3 bases are TGTGCCAGCAGCGTAGGGTCTTCAGGGGGACAAGAGACCCAGTACTTC.

Only one count was recorded for this clone. V is TRBV7-2 and J is TRBJ1-5; 7 bases agree with TRBD1. The CDR3 is 13 residues long. CDR1 is SGHTA, CDR2 FQGNSA, per germline. V dropped 4 bases and J dropped 7; count of bases not matched to a gene: 4. The CDR3 DNA follows: TGTGCCAGCAGCTCACAGGGGAACCAGCCCCAGCATTTT. Translation: CASSSQGNQPQHF.

The chain carries TRBV4-3 and TRBJ2-1, with 10 nucleotides matching TRBD1. This CDR3 region has 15 residues. Trimming took 3 bases from V and 6 from J; bases not matched to a gene: 5. CDR1 is LGHNA and CDR2 is YSLEER in the germline V gene. CDR3: CASSHAGTGANEQFF. As DNA, the CDR3 is TGCGCCAGCAGCCATGCCGGGACAGGGGCCAATGAGCAGTTCTTC.

V and J are TRBV10-3 and TRBJ2-1; TRBD2 matches at 12 bases. The germline gives CDR1 ENHRY, CDR2 SYGVKD. The CDR3 covers 16 residues. V lost 2 bases and J lost 9; bases outside the gene matches: 8. CDR3 bases: TGTGCCATCAGTGAGCCTACTAGCGGGGGGATAGGTGAGCAGTTCTTC. Its translation: CAISEPTSGGIGEQFF.

The chain links TRBV2 to TRBJ2-5; tentative D call: TRBD1 (6 bases). The V end lost 4 bases, the J end lost 4 bases, and 10 bases lay between the germline ends. CDR1 is SNHLY, CDR2 FYNNEI, per germline. CDR3 size: 13 residues. In nucleotides, the CDR3 is TGTGCCAGCAGTGCGAACAGGGCAGAGACCCAGTACTTC. Its protein product is CASSANRAETQYF.

J is TRBJ2-7 and V is TRBV5-1; 8 bases line up with TRBD1. The V and J ends lost 0 bases and 2 bases, in that order; junction bases with no gene match: 4. Looked up from germline, CDR1 is SGHRS and CDR2 is YFSETQ. This CDR3 spans 15 amino acids. In DNA, the CDR3 is TGCGCCAGCAGCTTGGGCGGGACAGGAACCTACGAGCAGTACTTC. Its translation: CASSLGGTGTYEQYF.

The V gene is TRBV7-3, the J gene TRBJ1-1; D is possibly TRBD1 (5 bases). CDR1 SGHTA and CDR2 FQGTGA come from the germline V gene. The CDR3 is made up of 14 amino acids. Trimming took 5 bases from V and 5 from J, leaving 15 bases between them. The CDR3: CASSPQAGGTEAFF. The CDR3 DNA is TGTGCCAGCAGCCCCCAAGCTGGGGGGACTGAAGCTTTCTTT.

The chain combines TRBV7-9 with TRBJ1-1; D is possibly TRBD1 (5 bases). Trimming stripped 4 bases from V and 4 bases from J, with 13 bases between. The CDR3 has 14 amino acids. Germline CDR1 reads SEHNR; CDR2 reads FQNEAQ (reference sequence). CDR3 nucleotides: TGTGCCAGCAGCTCAGGGAAGGTTGGCACTGAAGCTTTCTTT. Protein sequence: CASSSGKVGTEAFF.

The gene calls are TRBV4-1 and TRBJ2-3; the match to TRBD1 covers 7 bases. With V trimmed by 2 bases and J by 3 bases, 23 bases remained unmatched. The germline CDR1 and CDR2 sequences are MGHRA and YSYEKL. The CDR3 consists of 21 residues. The CDR3 sequence: CASSQLRDLIGTEKRTDTQYF. The CDR3 DNA reads TGCGCCAGCAGCCAATTAAGGGATTTGATTGGGACAGAAAAGAGGACAGATACGCAGTATTTT.

V usage is TRBV5-1 and J usage is TRBJ2-1, with D unresolved. The V end was cut by 0 bases, the J end by 3 bases, with 7 bases between. Germline V gives CDR1 SGHRS, CDR2 YFSETQ. This CDR3 has 14 residues. For the CDR3, the DNA is TGCGCCAGCAGCTTGGGGCGGAACTACAATGAGCAGTTCTTC. Amino acids: CASSLGRNYNEQFF.

The gene calls are TRBV28 and TRBJ2-7; 10 bases map to TRBD1. The length of the CDR3 is 15 residues. Germline V gene lookup returns CDR1 MDHEN and CDR2 SYDVKM. V was clipped by 8 bases and J by 0 bases; unmatched bases: 7. The CDR3 here is CASSGQGPSSYEQYF. CDR3 in DNA: TGTGCCAGCTCGGGACAGGGGCCGAGCTCCTACGAGCAGTACTTC.

This chain joins TRBV27 and TRBJ2-7, with a tentative D call TRBD1 (6 bases). V lost 8 bases and J lost 1, with 12 bases in between. The CDR3 is made up of 13 amino acids. The V gene's germline CDR1 is MNHEY and CDR2 SMNVEV (reference sequence). The CDR3 loop is CASAITGSYEQYF. The CDR3 bases are TGTGCCAGCGCTATTACAGGGTCCTACGAGCAGTACTTC.

This chain uses TRBV4-3 with TRBJ1-1; D remains ambiguous. This CDR3 is built from 13 residues. Germline loops: CDR1 LGHNA, CDR2 YSLEER. The V gene lost 4 bases and the J gene lost 4 bases, with 10 bases spanning the gap. The CDR3 sequence is CASSPDYSTEAFF. The CDR3 DNA reads as TGCGCCAGCAGCCCTGATTACTCCACTGAAGCTTTCTTT.

The rearrangement joins TRBV5-4 to TRBJ2-1; 9 bases line up with TRBD2. Trimming removed 2 bases from V and 1 base from J; junction bases left unmatched: 4. The CDR3 is 16 amino acids. CDR1 is SGHNT, CDR2 YYREEE, per germline (reference sequence). The CDR3: CASSFGGGASYNEQFF. CDR3 DNA sequence: TGTGCCAGCAGCTTCGGCGGGGGGGCGTCCTACAATGAGCAGTTCTTC.

The chain is built from TRBV7-9 and TRBJ2-3; 11 bases are shared with TRBD2. This CDR3 has 16 residues. The V gene's germline CDR1 is SEHNR and CDR2 FQNEAQ (reference sequence). J was trimmed by 1 base and V by 4 bases; bases with no gene match: 4. In DNA, the CDR3 is TGTGCCAGCAGCTCAACTAGCGGGGGTGGCACAGATACGCAGTATTTT. Protein product: CASSSTSGGGTDTQYF.

This chain connects TRBV13 to TRBJ1-2; D might be TRBD1 (6 bases). Trimming stripped 5 bases from V and 0 bases from J, with 13 bases between. Germline V gives CDR1 PRHDT, CDR2 FYEKMQ (reference sequence). This CDR3 has 15 residues. This chain's CDR3 is CASSHWTDSNYGYTF. In DNA form, the CDR3 reads TGTGCCAGCAGCCATTGGACAGATTCTAACTATGGCTACACCTTC. Drawing the rest from reference TRBV13 and TRBJ1-2, the complete variable domain is AAGVIQSPRHLIKEKRETATLKCYPIPRHDTVYWYQQGPGQDPQFLISFYEKMQSDKGSIPDRFSAQQFSDYHSELNMSSLELGDSALYFCASSHWTDSNYGYTFGSGTRLTVV.

The V gene is TRBV4-3, the J gene TRBJ1-6; 7 bases map to TRBD1. Trimming removed 4 bases from V and 5 bases from J; junction bases left unmatched: 11. CDR1 is LGHNA and CDR2 is YSLEER in the germline V gene. CDR3 size: 17 residues. The chain's CDR3 is CASSLRQGRRDNSPLHF. The CDR3 coding sequence is TGCGCCAGCAGCCTCAGACAGGGAAGGAGGGATAATTCACCCCTCCACTTT.

V is TRBV28 and J is TRBJ1-3; 8 bases are shared with TRBD1. The CDR3 spans 16 residues. From germline, CDR1 is MDHEN and CDR2 SYDVKM. V lost 5 bases to trimming and J lost 0 bases; unmatched junction nucleotides: 6. The CDR3 is CASSPPGQVSGNTIYF. DNA for the CDR3: TGTGCCAGCAGTCCACCGGGACAGGTCTCTGGAAACACCATATATTTT.

The rearrangement uses TRBV29-1 and TRBJ2-1, with a weak D call TRBD1 (5 bases). The germline V gene has CDR1 SQVTM and CDR2 ANQGSEA. Trimming took off 7 bases at V and 3 bases at J, with 7 bases between the two ends. This CDR3 contains 11 residues. The CDR3 sequence: CSAGIYNEQFF. In nucleotides, the CDR3 is TGCAGCGCAGGGATCTACAATGAGCAGTTCTTC.

V usage is TRBV27 and J usage is TRBJ2-6; no clear D. In germline, CDR1 is MNHEY, CDR2 SMNVEV (reference sequence). Trimming shortened V by 5 bases and J by 0 bases, and 5 bases separated the two germline ends. The CDR3 has 14 amino acids. CDR3 residues: CASSRSSGANVLTF. The CDR3 coding sequence is TGTGCCAGCAGTCGTAGCTCTGGGGCCAACGTCCTGACTTTC.

The CDR3 DNA sequence: TGTGCCAGCAGTGTCGGTTTGACAGGGGGCGAAGAGACCCAGTACTTC. It is translated as CASSVGLTGGEETQYF. The chain has TRBV25-1 and TRBJ2-5; TRBD1 aligns across 10 bases. Germline V gene lookup returns CDR1 MGHDK and CDR2 SYGVNS. CDR3 size: 16 residues. With V trimmed by 4 bases and J by 3 bases, 8 bases remained unmatched.